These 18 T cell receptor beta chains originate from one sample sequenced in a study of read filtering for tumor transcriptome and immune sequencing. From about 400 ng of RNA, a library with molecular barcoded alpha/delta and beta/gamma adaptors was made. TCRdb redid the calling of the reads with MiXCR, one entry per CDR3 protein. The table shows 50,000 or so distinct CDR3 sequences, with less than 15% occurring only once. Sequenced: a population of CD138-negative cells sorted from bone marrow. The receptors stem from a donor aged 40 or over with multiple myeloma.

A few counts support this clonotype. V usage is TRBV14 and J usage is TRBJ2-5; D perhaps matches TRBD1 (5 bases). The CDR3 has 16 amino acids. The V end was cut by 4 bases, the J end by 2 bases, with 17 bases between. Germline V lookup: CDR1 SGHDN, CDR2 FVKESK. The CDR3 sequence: CASSRPVMAGQETQYF. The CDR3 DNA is TGTGCCAGCAGCCGACCGGTAATGGCAGGGCAAGAGACCCAGTACTTC.

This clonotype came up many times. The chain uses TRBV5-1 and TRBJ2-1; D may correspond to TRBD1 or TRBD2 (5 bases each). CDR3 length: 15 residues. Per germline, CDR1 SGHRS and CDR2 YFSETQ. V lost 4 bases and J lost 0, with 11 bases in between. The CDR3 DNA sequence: TGCGCCAGCAGCCCCCCGGGACGCTCCTACAATGAGCAGTTCTTC. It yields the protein CASSPPGRSYNEQFF.

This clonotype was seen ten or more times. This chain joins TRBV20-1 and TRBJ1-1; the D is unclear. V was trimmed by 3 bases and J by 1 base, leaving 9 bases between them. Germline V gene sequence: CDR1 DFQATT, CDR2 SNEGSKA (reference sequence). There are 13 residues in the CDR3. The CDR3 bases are TGCAGTGCTAGTGACCGGACGAACACTGAAGCTTTCTTT. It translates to CSASDRTNTEAFF.

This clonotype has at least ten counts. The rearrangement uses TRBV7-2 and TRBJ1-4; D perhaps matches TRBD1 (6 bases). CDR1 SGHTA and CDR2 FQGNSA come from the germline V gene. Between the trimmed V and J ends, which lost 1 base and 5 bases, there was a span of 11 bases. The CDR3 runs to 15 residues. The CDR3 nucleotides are TGTGCCAGCAGCTTAGTTGTAGGGGGGAATGAAAAACTGTTTTTT. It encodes CASSLVVGGNEKLFF.

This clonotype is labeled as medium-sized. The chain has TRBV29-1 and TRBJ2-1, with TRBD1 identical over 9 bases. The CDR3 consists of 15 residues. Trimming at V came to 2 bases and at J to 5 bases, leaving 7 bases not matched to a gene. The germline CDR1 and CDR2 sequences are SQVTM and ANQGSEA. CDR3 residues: CSVERGQGADNEQFF. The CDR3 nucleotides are TGCAGCGTTGAAAGGGGACAGGGAGCCGACAATGAGCAGTTCTTC.

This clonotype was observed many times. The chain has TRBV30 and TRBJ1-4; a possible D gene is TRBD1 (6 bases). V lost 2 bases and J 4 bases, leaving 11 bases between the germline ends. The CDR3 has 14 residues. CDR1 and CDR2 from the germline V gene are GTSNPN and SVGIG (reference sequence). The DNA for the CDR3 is TGTGCCTGGAGTAACAGGGCCCTTAATGAAAAACTGTTTTTT. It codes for CAWSNRALNEKLFF.

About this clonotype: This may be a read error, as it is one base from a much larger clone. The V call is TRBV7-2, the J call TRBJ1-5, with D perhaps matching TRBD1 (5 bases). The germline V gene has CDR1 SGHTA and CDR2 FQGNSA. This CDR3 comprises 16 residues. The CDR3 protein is CASSPLGAPVNQPQRF. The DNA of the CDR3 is TGTGCCAGCAGCCCTCTAGGGGCGCCTGTCAATCAGCCCCAGCGTTTT. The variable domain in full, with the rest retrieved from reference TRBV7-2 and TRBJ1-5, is GAGVSQSPSNKVTEKGKDVELRCDPISGHTALYWYRQSLGQGLEFLIYFQGNSAPDKSGLPSDRFSAERTGGSVSTLTIQRTQQEDSAVYLCASSPLGAPVNQPQRFGDGTRLSIL.

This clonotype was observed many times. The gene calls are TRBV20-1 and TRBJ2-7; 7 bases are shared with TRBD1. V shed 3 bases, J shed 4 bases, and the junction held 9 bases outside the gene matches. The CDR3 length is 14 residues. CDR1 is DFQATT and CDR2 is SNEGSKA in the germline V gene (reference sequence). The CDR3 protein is CSARDRMGSYEQYF. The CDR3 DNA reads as TGCAGTGCTAGGGACAGGATGGGATCTTACGAGCAGTACTTC.

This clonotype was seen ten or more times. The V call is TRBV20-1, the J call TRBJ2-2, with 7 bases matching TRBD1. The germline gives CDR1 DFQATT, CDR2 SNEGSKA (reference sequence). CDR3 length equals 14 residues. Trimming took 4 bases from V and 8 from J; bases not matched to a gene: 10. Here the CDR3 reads CSATDDRDMGELFF. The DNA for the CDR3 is TGCAGTGCTACAGATGACAGGGATATGGGGGAGCTGTTTTTT.

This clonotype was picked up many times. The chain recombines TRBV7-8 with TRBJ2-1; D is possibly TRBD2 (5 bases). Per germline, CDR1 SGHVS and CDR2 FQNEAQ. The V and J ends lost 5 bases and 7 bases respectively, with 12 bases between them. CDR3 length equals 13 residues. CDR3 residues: CASSRNRGNEQFF. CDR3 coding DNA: TGTGCCAGCAGCCGAAACCGCGGGAATGAGCAGTTCTTC.

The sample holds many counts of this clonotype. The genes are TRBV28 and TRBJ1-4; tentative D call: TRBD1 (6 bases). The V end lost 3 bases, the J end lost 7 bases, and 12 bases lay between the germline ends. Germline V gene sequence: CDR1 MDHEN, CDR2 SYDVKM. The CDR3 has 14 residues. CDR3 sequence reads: CASSLGGRSEKLFF. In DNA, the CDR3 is TGTGCCAGCAGTTTGGGGGGGCGGAGTGAAAAACTGTTTTTT.

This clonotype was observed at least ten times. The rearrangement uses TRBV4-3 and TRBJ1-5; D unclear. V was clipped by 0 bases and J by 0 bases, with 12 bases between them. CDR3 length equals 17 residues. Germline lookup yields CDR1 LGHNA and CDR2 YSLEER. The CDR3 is CASSQDRGVYSNQPQHF. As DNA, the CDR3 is TGCGCCAGCAGCCAAGATCGAGGAGTATATAGCAATCAGCCCCAGCATTTT.

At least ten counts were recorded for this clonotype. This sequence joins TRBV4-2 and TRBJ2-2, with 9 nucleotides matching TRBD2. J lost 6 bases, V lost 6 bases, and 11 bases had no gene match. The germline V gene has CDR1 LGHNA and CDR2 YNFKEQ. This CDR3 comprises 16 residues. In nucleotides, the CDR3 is TGTGCCAGCAGAGGGGCGGGGGGGTTGCTTTCCGGGGAGCTGTTTTTT. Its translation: CASRGAGGLLSGELFF.

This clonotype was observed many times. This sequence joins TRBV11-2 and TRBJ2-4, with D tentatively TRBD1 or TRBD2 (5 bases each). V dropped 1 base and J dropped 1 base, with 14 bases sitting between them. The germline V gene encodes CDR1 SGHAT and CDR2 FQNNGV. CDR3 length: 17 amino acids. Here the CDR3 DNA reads TGTGCCAGCAGCTTAGTAGGTCGGGGCCTGGCCAAAAACATTCAGTACTTC. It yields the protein CASSLVGRGLAKNIQYF. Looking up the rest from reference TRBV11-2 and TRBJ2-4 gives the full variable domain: EAGVAQSPRYKIIEKRQSVAFWCNPISGHATLYWYQQILGQGPKLLIQFQNNGVVDDSQLPKDRFSAERLKGVDSTLKIQPAKLEDSAVYLCASSLVGRGLAKNIQYFGAGTRLSVL.

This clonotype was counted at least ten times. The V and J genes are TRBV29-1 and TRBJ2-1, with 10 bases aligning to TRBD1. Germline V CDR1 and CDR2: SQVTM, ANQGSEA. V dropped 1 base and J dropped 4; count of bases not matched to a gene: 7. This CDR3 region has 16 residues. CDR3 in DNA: TGCAGCGTTGAAGGGGAGGCGGGACAGGGGTACAATGAGCAGTTCTTC. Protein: CSVEGEAGQGYNEQFF.

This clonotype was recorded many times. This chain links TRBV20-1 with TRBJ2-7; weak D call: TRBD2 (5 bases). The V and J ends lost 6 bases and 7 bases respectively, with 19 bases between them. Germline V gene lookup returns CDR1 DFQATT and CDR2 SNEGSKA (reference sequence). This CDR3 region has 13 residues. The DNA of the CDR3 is TGCAGTGCCTCAAAAACGGGGTCGGGGGAGCAGTACTTC. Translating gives CSASKTGSGEQYF.

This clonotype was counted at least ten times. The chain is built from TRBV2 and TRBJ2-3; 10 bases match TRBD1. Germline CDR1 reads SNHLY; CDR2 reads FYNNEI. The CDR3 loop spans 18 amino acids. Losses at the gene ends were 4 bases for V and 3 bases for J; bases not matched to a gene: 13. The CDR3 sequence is CASSVKIPGQGRTDTQYF. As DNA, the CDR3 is TGTGCCAGCAGTGTGAAAATACCGGGACAGGGGAGGACAGATACGCAGTATTTT. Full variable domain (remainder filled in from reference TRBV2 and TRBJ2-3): EPEVTQTPSHQVTQMGQEVILRCVPISNHLYFYWYRQILGQKVEFLVSFYNNEISEKSEIFDDQFSVERPDGSNFTLKIRSTKLEDSAMYFCASSVKIPGQGRTDTQYFGPGTRLTVL.

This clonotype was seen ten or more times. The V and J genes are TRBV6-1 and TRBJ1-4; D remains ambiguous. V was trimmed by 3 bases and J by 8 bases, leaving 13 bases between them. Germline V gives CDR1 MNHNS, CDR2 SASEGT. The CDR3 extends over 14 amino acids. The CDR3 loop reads CASSERVREEKLFF. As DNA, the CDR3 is TGTGCCAGCAGTGAGAGGGTAAGAGAAGAAAAACTGTTTTTT.